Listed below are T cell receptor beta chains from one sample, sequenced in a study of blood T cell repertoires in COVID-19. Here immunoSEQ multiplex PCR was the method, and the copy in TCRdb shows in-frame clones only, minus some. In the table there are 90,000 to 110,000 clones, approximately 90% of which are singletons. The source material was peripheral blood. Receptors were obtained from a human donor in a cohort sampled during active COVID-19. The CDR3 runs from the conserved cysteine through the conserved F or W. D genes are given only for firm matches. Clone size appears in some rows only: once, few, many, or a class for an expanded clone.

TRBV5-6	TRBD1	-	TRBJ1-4	TGTGCCAGCAGCTCGGGACAGCCTAATGAAAAACTGTTTTTT	CASSSGQPNEKLFF
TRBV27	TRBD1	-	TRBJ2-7	TGTGCCAGCAGTTTTCTGATGGGACAGGGGATATACTACGAGCAGTACTTC	CASSFLMGQGIYYEQYF
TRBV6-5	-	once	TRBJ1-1	TGTGCCAGCAGTCGTCAGGGCATGAACACTGAAGCTTTCTTT	CASSRQGMNTEAFF
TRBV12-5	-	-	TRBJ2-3	TGTGCTAGTGGCGCTTCGGTTCGCACAGATACGCAGTATTTT	CASGASVRTDTQYF
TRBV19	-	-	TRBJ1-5	TGTGCCAGCGCAATAGGGGGCAATCAGCCCCAGCATTTT	CASAIGGNQPQHF
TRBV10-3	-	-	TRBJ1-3	TGTGCCATCATGAGCTCTGGAAACACCATATATTTT	CAIMSSGNTIYF
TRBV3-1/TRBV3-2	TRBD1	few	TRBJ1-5	TGTGCCAGCAGCCGAGGACAGGGGCAGCCCCAGCATTTT	CASSRGQGQPQHF
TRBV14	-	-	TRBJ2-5	TGTGCCAGCAGCCAAGAGAGCGGGCTCATTGGAGTGACCCAGTACTTC	CASSQESGLIGVTQYF
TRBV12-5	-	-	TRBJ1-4	TGTGCTAGTGGTTTTGGGCAGGGCGGAACTAATGAAAAACTGTTTTTT	CASGFGQGGTNEKLFF
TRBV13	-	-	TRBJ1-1	TGTGCCAGCAGCGTGGGGGGACTAAGGCTGGTAGGGACTTTCTTT	CASSVGGLRLVGTFF
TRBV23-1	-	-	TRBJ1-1	TGCGCCAGCAAAAAAAAACAGAAAGACACTGAAGCTTTCTTT	CASKKKQKDTEAFF
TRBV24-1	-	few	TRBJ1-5	TGTGCCACCAGTGATTTGCGGGGCAATCAGCCCCAGCATTTT	CATSDLRGNQPQHF
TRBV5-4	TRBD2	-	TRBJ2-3	TGTGCCAGCAGCGGGCCGACTAGCGGGGGTCCCCGTCAGTATTTT	CASSGPTSGGPRQYF
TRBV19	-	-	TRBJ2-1	TGTGCCAGTAGTATGACAGGAAACCCGAACAATGAGCAGTTCTTC	CASSMTGNPNNEQFF
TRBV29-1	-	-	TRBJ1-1	TGCAGCGTACCCGGCACTGAAGCTTTCTTT	CSVPGTEAFF
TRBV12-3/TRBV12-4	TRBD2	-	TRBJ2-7	TGTGCCAGCAGTCCTAGCGGGAGCTACGAGCAGTACTTC	CASSPSGSYEQYF
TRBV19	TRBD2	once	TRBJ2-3	TGTGCCAGTAGCCATAGCGGGGGGGCCAGAGATACGCAGTATTTT	CASSHSGGARDTQYF
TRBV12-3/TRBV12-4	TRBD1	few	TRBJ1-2	TGTGCCAGCAGTCCGGACAGGGTAAGAGGCTACACCTTC	CASSPDRVRGYTF
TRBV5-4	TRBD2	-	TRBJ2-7	TGTGCCAGCAGCCGGACTAGCGGGAGTTACGAGCAGTACTTC	CASSRTSGSYEQYF
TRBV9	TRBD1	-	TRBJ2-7	TGTGCCAGCAGCGTTCTGGGGACAGGGACCTACGAGCAGTACTTC	CASSVLGTGTYEQYF
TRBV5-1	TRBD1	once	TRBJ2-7	TGCGCCAGCAGCTTGGCTGGACAGGGATCGGGCTCCTACGAGCAGTACTTC	CASSLAGQGSGSYEQYF
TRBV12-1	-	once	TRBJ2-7	TGTGCCAGCAGCTTTGTAGTCAGGGAAAATGCCTACGAGCAGTACTTC	CASSFVVRENAYEQYF
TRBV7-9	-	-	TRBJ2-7	TGTGCCAGCAGCCGCTGGGCGGGACAGTCCTCCTACGAGCAGTACTTC	CASSRWAGQSSYEQYF
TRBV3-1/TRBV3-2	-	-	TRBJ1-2	TGTGCCAGCAGCCAGACTTCAGGGGCACCGGTTGGCTACACCTTC	CASSQTSGAPVGYTF
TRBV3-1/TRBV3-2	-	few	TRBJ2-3	TGTGCCAGCAGCCACCCCCAAGCCCCCTCTAGCGCAGATACGCAGTATTTT	CASSHPQAPSSADTQYF
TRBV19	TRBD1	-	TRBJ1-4	TGTGCCAGTACTCCCGACAGGGCGAACAATGAAAAACTGTTTTTT	CASTPDRANNEKLFF
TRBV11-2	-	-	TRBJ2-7	TGTGCCAGCAGCAACTCCCGCTACGAGCAGTACTTC	CASSNSRYEQYF
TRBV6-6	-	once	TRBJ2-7	TGTGCCAGCAGTTACAACCCCGCCACAGGGAACTACGAGCAGTACTTC	CASSYNPATGNYEQYF